Listed below are T cell receptor beta chains from one sample, sequenced in a study of CD8+CD57+ T cells in acquired aplastic anemia. TCRdb analysed the reads with MiXCR anew, one entry per CDR3 protein. Of 150,000 to 200,000 distinct CDR3 sequences listed, 60% to 80% are singletons. Sequenced: sorted CD4+, CD8+, or CD8+CD57+ T cells (not recorded which) from PBMCs. These receptors all come from a human donor with aplastic anemia. Each CDR3 is given with its conserved first and last residue. D genes are given only for firm matches. For some rows the clone size is stated as once, few or many, or as a class when expanded; others skip it.

D gene: TRBD1
J gene: TRBJ1-1
V gene: TRBV12-3/TRBV12-4
clone size: NA
CDR3 protein: CASSNDRVEAFF
CDR3 DNA: TGTGCCAGCAGTAACGACAGGGTTGAAGCTTTCTTT

D gene: NA
J gene: TRBJ1-1
V gene: TRBV7-9
clone size: NA
CDR3 protein: CASSSQGLSEAFF
CDR3 DNA: TGTGCCAGCAGCTCGCAGGGTCTTTCGGAAGCTTTCTTT

D gene: TRBD2
J gene: TRBJ2-3
V gene: TRBV7-2
clone size: few
CDR3 protein: CASSPTSGGMTDTQYF
CDR3 DNA: TGTGCCAGCAGCCCTACTAGCGGGGGGATGACAGATACGCAGTATTTT

D gene: NA
J gene: TRBJ1-5
V gene: TRBV5-1
clone size: NA
CDR3 protein: CASSLGLAGLIQETQHF
CDR3 DNA: TGCGCCAGCAGCTTGGGTCTAGCGGGGTTGATCCAAGAGACCCAGCATTTT

D gene: TRBD2
J gene: TRBJ2-1
V gene: TRBV7-9
clone size: NA
CDR3 protein: CASSPRYVGEGYNEQFF
CDR3 DNA: TGTGCCAGCAGCCCCCGCTACGTGGGGGAGGGGTACAATGAGCAGTTCTTC

D gene: NA
J gene: TRBJ1-1
V gene: TRBV24-1
clone size: NA
CDR3 protein: CATSDSAAGWDGVAFF
CDR3 DNA: TGTGCCACCAGTGATTCGGCGGCAGGGTGGGACGGTGTAGCTTTCTTT

D gene: NA
J gene: TRBJ2-1
V gene: TRBV10-3
clone size: few
CDR3 protein: CAIRRDTVRNEQFF
CDR3 DNA: TGTGCCATCAGGAGAGACACCGTCCGCAATGAGCAGTTCTTC

D gene: TRBD1
J gene: TRBJ1-2
V gene: TRBV19
clone size: NA
CDR3 protein: CASSSYYRDRGFYGYTF
CDR3 DNA: TGTGCCAGTAGTTCTTATTACCGGGACAGGGGGTTCTATGGCTACACCTTC

D gene: TRBD2
J gene: TRBJ2-7
V gene: TRBV9
clone size: NA
CDR3 protein: CASSVTHAGGKNEQYF
CDR3 DNA: TGTGCCAGCAGCGTAACCCATGCGGGAGGGAAGAACGAGCAGTACTTC

D gene: TRBD1
J gene: TRBJ1-5
V gene: TRBV20-1
clone size: NA
CDR3 protein: CSAARTGGGNQPQHF
CDR3 DNA: TGCAGTGCTGCTCGGACAGGAGGAGGCAATCAGCCCCAGCATTTT

D gene: TRBD2
J gene: TRBJ2-2
V gene: TRBV10-1
clone size: NA
CDR3 protein: CASRGLAGGLGTGELFF
CDR3 DNA: TGCGCCAGCAGAGGACTAGCGGGAGGGTTGGGCACCGGGGAGCTGTTTTTT

D gene: TRBD1
J gene: TRBJ2-1
V gene: TRBV29-1
clone size: NA
CDR3 protein: CSVEGQGGTLEQFF
CDR3 DNA: TGCAGCGTTGAGGGACAGGGGGGGACACTCGAGCAGTTCTTC

D gene: NA
J gene: TRBJ2-7
V gene: TRBV7-3
clone size: NA
CDR3 protein: CASSFMDYEQYF
CDR3 DNA: TGTGCCAGCAGCTTTATGGACTACGAGCAGTACTTC

D gene: NA
J gene: TRBJ2-7
V gene: TRBV20-1
clone size: NA
CDR3 protein: CSPKGLVIYEQYF
CDR3 DNA: TGCAGCCCGAAGGGGCTTGTAATCTACGAGCAGTACTTC

D gene: NA
J gene: TRBJ1-1
V gene: TRBV29-1
clone size: once
CDR3 protein: CSGLYTEAFF
CDR3 DNA: TGCAGCGGGTTATACACTGAAGCTTTCTTT

D gene: NA
J gene: TRBJ1-1
V gene: TRBV7-9
clone size: NA
CDR3 protein: CASRVGGLNTEAFF
CDR3 DNA: TGTGCCAGCAGGGTGGGGGGATTGAACACTGAAGCTTTCTTT

D gene: TRBD1
J gene: TRBJ1-2
V gene: TRBV28
clone size: few
CDR3 protein: CASSLLAGGGYTF
CDR3 DNA: TGTGCCAGCAGTTTGCTGGCAGGGGGTGGCTACACCTTC

D gene: TRBD2
J gene: TRBJ2-3
V gene: TRBV2
clone size: NA
CDR3 protein: CASSGGTSGGGTDTQYF
CDR3 DNA: TGTGCCAGCAGTGGTGGGACTAGCGGGGGGGGCACAGATACGCAGTATTTT

D gene: NA
J gene: TRBJ1-1
V gene: TRBV10-2
clone size: many
CDR3 protein: CAGSELPGRDTEAFF
CDR3 DNA: TGCGCCGGCAGTGAGTTGCCGGGACGGGACACTGAAGCTTTCTTT

D gene: NA
J gene: TRBJ2-6
V gene: TRBV6-5
clone size: once
CDR3 protein: CASSIHSRSGANVLTF
CDR3 DNA: TGTGCCAGCTCAATCCATTCGCGCTCTGGGGCCAACGTCCTGACTTTC

D gene: NA
J gene: TRBJ2-7
V gene: TRBV10-3
clone size: NA
CDR3 protein: CASSLYSSYEQYF
CDR3 DNA: TGTGCCAGCAGTTTGTACTCCAGCTACGAGCAGTACTTC

D gene: NA
J gene: TRBJ2-7
V gene: TRBV20-1
clone size: few
CDR3 protein: CSARVQGRSYEQYF
CDR3 DNA: TGCAGTGCTAGAGTGCAGGGCCGGAGCTACGAGCAGTACTTC